This TCR beta chain was sequenced during a study of blood T cell repertoires in COVID-19. Study details: Acute and convalescent COVID-19 specimens originated in the United States, Italy and Spain. Nucleic acid was either cDNA or gDNA, and it came from T cells, B-cell-depleted T cells, or PBMCs.

The CDR3 is made up of 14 amino acids. The germline V gene has CDR1 GTSNPN and CDR2 SVGIG (reference sequence). The ends were cut back, 1 base at V and 0 bases at J, with 7 bases in the middle. Per the study methods: It was from reference gene primer amplification that nucleated cell counts were estimated. Produced via immunoSEQ multiplex PCR; TCRdb's table is partial and in-frame only. The DNA was the basis for D and trimming; V, J and clone size are from that table. The data show 180,000 or so clones, with roughly nine tenths seen just once and almost 1% held by the top ten. The TCR originated in a man between 18 and 35 years old with acute or convalescent COVID-19. The chain couples TRBV30 to TRBJ1-3; no firm D call. Material for sequencing was peripheral blood. The CDR3 loop reads CAWSGGSSGNTIYF. The CDR3 DNA reads TGTGCCTGGAGTGGCGGTTCCTCTGGAAACACCATATATTTT.